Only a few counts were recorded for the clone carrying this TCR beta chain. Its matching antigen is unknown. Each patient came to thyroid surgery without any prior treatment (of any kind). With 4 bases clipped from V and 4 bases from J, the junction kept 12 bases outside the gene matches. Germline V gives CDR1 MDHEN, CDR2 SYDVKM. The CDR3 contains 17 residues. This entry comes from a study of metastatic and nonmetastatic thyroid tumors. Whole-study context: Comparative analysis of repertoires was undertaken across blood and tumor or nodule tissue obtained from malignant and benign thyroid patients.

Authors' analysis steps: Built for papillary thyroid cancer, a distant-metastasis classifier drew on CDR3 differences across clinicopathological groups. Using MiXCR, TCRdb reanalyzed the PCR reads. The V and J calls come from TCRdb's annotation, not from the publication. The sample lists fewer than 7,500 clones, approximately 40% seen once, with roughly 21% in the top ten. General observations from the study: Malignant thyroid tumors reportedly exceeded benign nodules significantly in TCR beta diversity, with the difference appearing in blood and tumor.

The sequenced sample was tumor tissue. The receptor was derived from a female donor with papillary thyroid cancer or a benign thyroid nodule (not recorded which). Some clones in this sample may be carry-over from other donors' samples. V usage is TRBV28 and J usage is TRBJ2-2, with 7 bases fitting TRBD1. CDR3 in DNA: TGTGCCAGCAGTTCCCCCATGGGACAGTCCCTCACCGGGGAGCTGTTTTTT. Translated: CASSSPMGQSLTGELFF.